This T cell receptor (beta chain) was retrieved from a study of Tregs in tolerant kidney transplant recipients. Whole-study findings and limits: Tregs expanded with activated donor B cells seemed most donor-specific.

Libraries were prepared by immunoSEQ multiplex PCR; TCRdb keeps only in-frame clonotypes and omits some of them. The sample lists 240,000 or so clones; about 80% were seen once. V lost 6 bases, J lost 8 bases, and 6 bases stayed unmatched. The CDR3 is 12 residues long. Germline CDR1 and CDR2: ENHRY and SYGVKD. This clone turned up a few times. Its antigen is currently unknown. This TCR was recovered from a human donor in good health. Sequenced: CD4+ T cells from blood. The chain recombines TRBV10-3 with TRBJ1-1, with 7 nucleotides matching TRBD1. The CDR3 DNA is TGTGCCATCAGCCGGGACAGAACCGAAGCTTTCTTT. Translated: CAISRDRTEAFF.